This TCR beta chain was recovered during a study of CXCR3-negative and CXCR3-positive naive CD8 T cells. The authors made the TRB cDNA libraries by 5' RACE using UMI labels. TCRdb re-called the 5' RACE reads; every CDR3 protein appears as one record, without DNA. This sample's table has tens of thousands of distinct CDR3 sequences. The CDR3 has 11 amino acids. J is TRBJ2-7 and V is TRBV21-1; with no DNA, the TCRdb D assignment of TRBD1 cannot be verified. TRBV21-1 is listed as a pseudogene. The source material was memory CD8+ T cells from blood. The source of this sequence is a human donor in good health. Some clones in this sample may be carry-over from other donors' samples. CDR3 loop: CASSAPRDRNF.